These 22 T cell receptor beta chains came from one sample sequenced in a study of siplizumab effects on memory and regulatory T cells. Data came from immunoSEQ multiplex PCR; TCRdb stores just in-frame clones and leaves some out. The data show just over 50,000 clones, 95% to 98% seen once. Input material: naive CD4+ T cells sorted from blood. These receptors were taken from a human donor in good health.

The CDR3 coding sequence is TGTGCCAGCAGTGGAGCCAGGGGGCCCCCCCTCGAGCAGTACTTC. It codes for CASSGARGPPLEQYF. This rearrangement joins TRBV6-6 to TRBJ2-7, with 8 bases identical to TRBD1. The CDR3 runs to 15 residues. Trimming removed 5 bases from V and 6 bases from J; junction bases left unmatched: 12. The germline V gene has CDR1 MNHNY and CDR2 SVGAGI (reference sequence).

CDR3 coding DNA: TGTGCCAGCAGCCGACTAGCGGGCGGGGAGACCCAGTACTTC. Translated: CASSRLAGGETQYF. This chain connects TRBV6-5 to TRBJ2-5, with 10 bases identical to TRBD2. Germline CDR1 MNHEY, CDR2 SVGAGI. The CDR3 runs to 14 residues. V trimming: 6 bases; J trimming: 5 bases; junction bases outside the gene matches: 6.

The genes are TRBV5-1 and TRBJ2-5; no definite D call. The ends were cut back, 0 bases at V and 0 bases at J, with 6 bases in the middle. This CDR3 comprises 14 residues. Germline values: CDR1 SGHRS, CDR2 YFSETQ. The CDR3 spells CASSLGDYQETQYF. As DNA, the CDR3 is TGCGCCAGCAGCTTGGGTGACTACCAAGAGACCCAGTACTTC. Complete variable domain (other parts from reference TRBV5-1 and TRBJ2-5): KAGVTQTPRYLIKTRGQQVTLSCSPISGHRSVSWYQQTPGQGLQFLFEYFSETQRNKGNFPGRFSGRQFSNSRSEMNVSTLELGDSALYLCASSLGDYQETQYFGPGTRLLVL.

The chain has TRBV12-5 and TRBJ2-1, with D unresolved. This CDR3 is built from 11 residues. The germline V and J ends were trimmed by 3 bases and 4 bases, with 1 base remaining between them. Per germline, CDR1 LGHNT and CDR2 FRNRAP. The CDR3, as DNA: TGTGCTAGTGGTTTTTACAATGAGCAGTTCTTC. Amino acids: CASGFYNEQFF.

This clone was observed a single time. This chain connects TRBV5-8 to TRBJ2-4; D is possibly TRBD1 (5 bases). The CDR3 length is 16 residues. Trimming cost V 3 bases and J 0 bases, with 13 bases left between them. From germline, CDR1 is SGHTS and CDR2 YDEGEE. CDR3 protein: CASSSHATVAKNIQYF. The CDR3 DNA reads as TGTGCCAGCAGCTCCCACGCGACAGTAGCCAAAAACATTCAGTACTTC. The full variable domain, its missing parts supplied by reference TRBV5-8 and TRBJ2-4, is EAGVTQSPTHLIKTRGQQATLRCSPISGHTSVYWYQQALGLGLQFLLWYDEGEERNRGNFPPRFSGRQFPNYSSELNVNALELEDSALYLCASSSHATVAKNIQYFGAGTRLSVL.

The chain joins TRBV6-1 to TRBJ2-3; possibly TRBD2 for D (7 bases). Germline V gene sequence: CDR1 MNHNS, CDR2 SASEGT. The CDR3 contains 13 residues. Trimming stripped 11 bases from V and 5 bases from J, with 17 bases between. The CDR3 protein is CAGGAGWIDTQYF. The CDR3 nucleotides are TGTGCCGGGGGGGCAGGGTGGATAGATACGCAGTATTTT.

V gene TRBV27 combines with J gene TRBJ2-1; 11 bases map to TRBD2. Germline assignment: CDR1 MNHEY and CDR2 SMNVEV (reference sequence). This CDR3 is 15 amino acids long. With 1 base clipped from V and 6 bases from J, the junction kept 2 bases outside the gene matches. CDR3 sequence: CASSLLLAGANEQFF. CDR3 sequence (DNA): TGTGCCAGCAGTTTATTACTAGCGGGAGCCAATGAGCAGTTCTTC.

This clone has a single count. V gene TRBV21-1 combines with J gene TRBJ2-5; no DNA check was done on the table's D call, TRBD1. TRBV21-1 is an annotated pseudogene. The length of the CDR3 is 15 residues. CDR3 nucleotide sequence: TGTGCCAGCAGCGGTCTCCGGGACACTCAAGAGACCCAGTACTTC. It specifies CASSGLRDTQETQYF.

The chain is built from TRBV19 and TRBJ1-2; 7 bases match TRBD1. After removal of 5 bases from V and 2 bases from J, the junction contained 2 bases not matched to a gene. Germline values: CDR1 LNHDA, CDR2 SQIVND (reference sequence). This CDR3 is built from 13 residues. This CDR3 is CASSVDRNYGYTF. CDR3 coding DNA: TGTGCCAGTAGTGTGGACAGGAACTATGGCTACACCTTC.

The CDR3 here is CASSQGNGDTQYF. DNA for the CDR3: TGTGCCAGCAGCCAGGGTAACGGAGATACGCAGTATTTT. The chain employs TRBV5-6 and TRBJ2-3; TRBD1 might be the D (5 bases). CDR3 length: 13 residues. V was clipped by 4 bases and J by 5 bases, with 11 bases between them. The germline CDR1 and CDR2 sequences are SGHDT and YYEEEE.

The chain has TRBV5-6 and TRBJ1-2; D unresolved. Germline loops: CDR1 SGHDT, CDR2 YYEEEE. The CDR3 is 13 amino acids. Trimming left V 5 bases short and J 4 bases short, with 12 bases between. The CDR3 bases are TGTGCCAGCAGACCTACAGCGACCTATGGCTACACCTTC. It specifies CASRPTATYGYTF.

The chain is built from TRBV6-1 and TRBJ1-1; no clear D gene. CDR3 size: 13 residues. V lost 10 bases, J lost 1 base, and 13 bases lay in between. Germline V gene data show CDR1 as MNHNS and CDR2 as SASEGT. CDR3 nucleotides: TGTGCCACCCTACGCTCGTCGAACACTGAAGCTTTCTTT. Translating gives CATLRSSNTEAFF.

The chain is built from TRBV27 and TRBJ2-1, with D unresolved. This CDR3 contains 13 residues. Trimming pared 0 bases from V and 5 bases from J, leaving 5 bases between. CDR1 MNHEY and CDR2 SMNVEV come from the germline V gene (reference sequence). CDR3: CASSLSFDNEQFF. The CDR3 DNA sequence: TGTGCCAGCAGTTTATCGTTTGACAATGAGCAGTTCTTC.

The gene calls are TRBV19 and TRBJ2-7, with 9 bases lining up with TRBD1. Trimming took 4 bases from V and 7 from J; bases not matched to a gene: 14. This CDR3 is 16 amino acids long. Germline-derived CDR1 and CDR2 are LNHDA and SQIVND (reference sequence). Here the CDR3 DNA reads TGTGCCAGTAGTACCGGATCCGGGACAGGGTTTAGGGAGCAGTACTTC. Amino acids: CASSTGSGTGFREQYF.

The chain joins TRBV19 to TRBJ1-1; D may be TRBD1 (5 bases). V was clipped by 1 base and J by 4 bases, with 10 bases between them. Germline CDR1 LNHDA, CDR2 SQIVND (reference sequence). This CDR3 is 14 amino acids long. DNA of the CDR3: TGTGCCAGTAGTATAGTAGGCGGGGGCACTGAAGCTTTCTTT. Translated: CASSIVGGGTEAFF.

The rearrangement joins TRBV30 to TRBJ2-7; TRBD2 matches at 10 bases. J gave up 1 base and V 2 bases, and 11 bases lay outside the gene matches. Germline loops: CDR1 GTSNPN, CDR2 SVGIG (reference sequence). The CDR3 totals 17 residues. In nucleotides, the CDR3 is TGTGCCTGGAGTAAAAGTCCTGGACTAGCGGCTTCCTACGAGCAGTACTTC. It translates to CAWSKSPGLAASYEQYF.

The chain carries TRBV5-6 and TRBJ1-1; D is uncertain. The V gene lost 3 bases and the J gene lost 0 bases, with 15 bases spanning the gap. The CDR3 totals 16 residues. CDR1 and CDR2 (germline): SGHDT, YYEEEE. The CDR3 DNA sequence: TGTGCCAGCAGCTACTTTCTTGGGGAGGTGAACACTGAAGCTTTCTTT. Translation: CASSYFLGEVNTEAFF.

V and J are TRBV4-2 and TRBJ2-7, with 8 bases fitting TRBD2. V was clipped by 4 bases and J by 6 bases; unmatched bases: 8. Germline V lookup: CDR1 LGHNA, CDR2 YNFKEQ. The CDR3 is 14 residues long. CDR3 DNA sequence: TGTGCCAGCAGCCCCCCCGGGACTAGACCCGAGCAGTACTTC. Its protein is CASSPPGTRPEQYF.

The rearrangement joins TRBV10-3 to TRBJ1-1; D gene uncertain. V dropped 4 bases and J dropped 5 bases, with 11 bases sitting between them. The CDR3 loop spans 13 amino acids. CDR1 ENHRY and CDR2 SYGVKD come from the germline V gene. CDR3 DNA sequence: TGTGCCATCAGTGGCCCCCTAAGGACTGAAGCTTTCTTT. Its protein is CAISGPLRTEAFF.

The chain combines TRBV9 with TRBJ2-1, with D perhaps matching TRBD2 (6 bases). The CDR3 consists of 15 residues. Looked up from germline, CDR1 is SGDLS and CDR2 is YYNGEE. The V and J ends lost 3 bases and 0 bases respectively, with 10 bases between them. This chain's CDR3 is CASSAEAGSYNEQFF. The CDR3 DNA follows: TGTGCCAGCAGCGCCGAAGCGGGCTCCTACAATGAGCAGTTCTTC.

The chain recombines TRBV28 with TRBJ2-7; 9 bases match TRBD2. The germline V gene has CDR1 MDHEN and CDR2 SYDVKM. The CDR3 covers 15 residues. Trimming took 3 bases from V and 5 from J; bases not matched to a gene: 8. The CDR3 sequence: CASSLTSGRAHEQYF. DNA for the CDR3: TGTGCCAGCAGTTTGACTAGCGGAAGGGCCCACGAGCAGTACTTC.

The chain employs TRBV30 and TRBJ2-1, with D hard to call. This CDR3 spans 12 amino acids. Trimming pared 4 bases from V and 0 bases from J, leaving 4 bases between. Germline V CDR1 and CDR2: GTSNPN, SVGIG (reference sequence). The CDR3 DNA reads as TGTGCCTGGACGAGCTCCTACAATGAGCAGTTCTTC. Translated, it gives CAWTSSYNEQFF.